Listed here are 25 T cell receptor beta chains from one sample, sequenced in a study of early T cells in non-severe SARS-CoV-2 infection. A single record per CDR3 protein comes from TCRdb applying MiXCR to the 5' RACE reads. The sample shows around 30,000 distinct CDR3 sequences, roughly 4.1% of them seen only once. Sequenced: whole blood. The source of these receptors is an adult who was a healthcare worker with PCR-confirmed SARS-CoV-2 infection or an uninfected control (not recorded which).

This clonotype was seen more than once but under ten times. The chain recombines TRBV2 with TRBJ2-5, with 8 bases matching TRBD1. The CDR3 is 12 residues long. V lost 7 bases, J lost 4 bases, and 2 bases stayed unmatched. The germline CDR1 and CDR2 sequences are SNHLY and FYNNEI. Written as DNA, the CDR3 is TGTGCCAGCACCGGGACAGGAGAGACCCAGTACTTC. Amino acids: CASTGTGETQYF. Based on the CDR3 plus reference TRBV2 and TRBJ2-5, the full variable domain is EPEVTQTPSHQVTQMGQEVILRCVPISNHLYFYWYRQILGQKVEFLVSFYNNEISEKSEIFDDQFSVERPDGSNFTLKIRSTKLEDSAMYFCASTGTGETQYFGPGTRLLVL.

This clonotype was counted at least ten times. This chain connects TRBV7-9 to TRBJ2-7, with D possibly called TRBD1 or TRBD2 (5 bases each). This CDR3 region has 14 residues. CDR1 is SEHNR, CDR2 FQNEAQ, per germline (reference sequence). V dropped 6 bases and J dropped 2 bases, with 14 bases sitting between them. The CDR3 reads CASSSTGRAYEQYF. CDR3 sequence (DNA): TGTGCCAGCAGTTCAACGGGACGGGCCTACGAGCAGTACTTC.

This clonotype was observed many times. The chain joins TRBV11-2 to TRBJ1-1, with TRBD1 matching 8 bases. The CDR3 extends over 15 amino acids. Trimming cost V 4 bases and J 5 bases; bases outside gene matches: 9. Germline V gives CDR1 SGHAT, CDR2 FQNNGV. The CDR3 sequence is CASSSATGGRTEAFF. As DNA, the CDR3 is TGTGCCAGCAGCTCCGCAACAGGGGGTAGGACTGAAGCTTTCTTT.

V usage is TRBV24-1 and J usage is TRBJ2-1, with 9 bases lining up with TRBD2. This CDR3 is built from 14 residues. The germline CDR1 and CDR2 sequences are KGHDR and SFDVKD. With 7 bases clipped from V and 2 bases from J, the junction kept 2 bases outside the gene matches. The CDR3: CATRREGPYNEQFF. In nucleotides, the CDR3 is TGTGCCACCAGGCGGGAGGGCCCCTACAATGAGCAGTTCTTC.

This clonotype has at least ten counts. The chain couples TRBV27 to TRBJ1-2; D is uncertain. Trimming took off 6 bases at V and 2 bases at J, with 13 bases between the two ends. The CDR3 totals 14 residues. Germline V gives CDR1 MNHEY, CDR2 SMNVEV (reference sequence). The CDR3 coding sequence is TGTGCCAGCAGCCCCCGGTACGAAAACTATGGCTACACCTTC. It yields the protein CASSPRYENYGYTF.

In this sample, this clonotype turned up many times. The rearrangement uses TRBV4-1 and TRBJ2-7; 8 bases align to TRBD2. This CDR3 is 16 amino acids long. With 3 bases clipped from V and 3 bases from J, the junction kept 10 bases outside the gene matches. Germline V CDR1 and CDR2: MGHRA, YSYEKL. The CDR3, as DNA: TGCGCCAGCAGCCAGGAGACTAGCGCCCCCCGCTACGAGCAGTACTTC. Translating gives CASSQETSAPRYEQYF.

The gene calls are TRBV7-9 and TRBJ2-1; TRBD1 matches 9 bases. V was pared by 5 bases and J by 6 bases, with 8 bases of the junction left unmatched. Looked up from germline, CDR1 is SEHNR and CDR2 is FQNEAQ (reference sequence). The CDR3 length is 15 residues. The CDR3 reads CASSHRDREGNEQFF. DNA for the CDR3: TGTGCCAGCAGCCACCGGGACAGGGAAGGCAATGAGCAGTTCTTC.

As for this clonotype: A read error is possible here, since a much larger clone lies one base away. The J gene is TRBJ2-1, the V gene TRBV20-1, with 9 nucleotides matching TRBD2. CDR1 and CDR2 from the germline V gene are DFQATT and SNEGSKA (reference sequence). The CDR3 has 13 amino acids. In DNA form, the CDR3 reads TGCAGTGCTAGAGGGACTAGCGCCAATGAGCAGATCTTC. It specifies CSARGTSANEQIF.

Only a few counts were recorded for this clonotype. V is TRBV7-8 and J is TRBJ1-2, with no clear D. Trimming stripped 5 bases from V and 3 bases from J, with 19 bases between. CDR3 length: 16 residues. The germline CDR1 and CDR2 sequences are SGHVS and FQNEAQ. The CDR3 is CASSPPSGYGDYGYTF. The CDR3 region has the DNA TGTGCCAGCAGCCCCCCCAGCGGGTACGGGGACTATGGCTACACCTTC.

The J gene is TRBJ2-1, the V gene TRBV6-1; the D gene is possibly TRBD1 (6 bases). The CDR3 is made up of 15 amino acids. The V end lost 1 base, the J end lost 10 bases, and 17 bases lay between the germline ends. Germline CDR1 reads MNHNS; CDR2 reads SASEGT. Here the CDR3 reads CASSEDSVSQGEQFF. The CDR3 coding sequence is TGTGCCAGCAGTGAAGACAGCGTCAGTCAGGGGGAGCAGTTCTTC.

This clonotype has a count of ten or more. V gene TRBV9 combines with J gene TRBJ2-1; 14 bases are shared with TRBD2. Trimming took 2 bases from V and 2 from J; bases not matched to a gene: 12. Germline assignment: CDR1 SGDLS and CDR2 YYNGEE. The CDR3 consists of 20 residues. CDR3 sequence reads: CASSVSTGLAGVMAYNEQFF. CDR3 nucleotide sequence: TGTGCCAGCAGCGTTTCGACGGGACTAGCGGGAGTTATGGCCTACAATGAGCAGTTCTTC.

This clonotype has at least ten counts. The chain links TRBV20-1 to TRBJ2-7, with 11 bases that match TRBD2. Germline V lookup: CDR1 DFQATT, CDR2 SNEGSKA (reference sequence). The CDR3 sequence is 15 residues long. V lost 5 bases to trimming and J lost 1 base; unmatched junction nucleotides: 7. CDR3 in amino acids: CSAVTGTSGSYEQYF. DNA for the CDR3: TGCAGTGCTGTTACCGGGACTAGCGGTTCCTACGAGCAGTACTTC.

The chain links TRBV9 to TRBJ2-1; D might be TRBD2 (6 bases). V was clipped by 0 bases and J by 4 bases, with 8 bases between them. The length of the CDR3 is 14 residues. Per the germline V gene, CDR1 is SGDLS and CDR2 is YYNGEE. CDR3 bases: TGTGCCAGCAGCGTAGGGGGGACTTACAATGAGCAGTTCTTC. Translation: CASSVGGTYNEQFF.

The sample holds many counts of this clonotype. The CDR3 bases are TGCGCCAGCAGCCCGGGATTGCTGGAACTTTACGAGCAGTACTTC. It yields the protein CASSPGLLELYEQYF. V usage is TRBV5-1 and J usage is TRBJ2-7, with a possible D match to TRBD2 (5 bases). Germline CDR1 is SGHRS and CDR2 is YFSETQ. This CDR3 has 15 residues. V dropped 4 bases and J dropped 4 bases, with 18 bases sitting between them.

The V gene is TRBV29-1, the J gene TRBJ1-1; TRBD1 is a possible D gene (5 bases). The germline gives CDR1 SQVTM, CDR2 ANQGSEA. V was shortened by 6 bases and J by 0 bases, with 11 bases between the two germline ends. The CDR3 contains 13 residues. CDR3 coding DNA: TGCAGCGTGGGGACGGAATTGAACACTGAAGCTTTCTTT. Translated: CSVGTELNTEAFF.

This clonotype came up many times. The gene calls are TRBV7-2 and TRBJ2-3; the match to TRBD2 covers 8 bases. Trimming removed 2 bases from V and 5 bases from J; junction bases left unmatched: 9. Germline lookup yields CDR1 SGHTA and CDR2 FQGNSA. This CDR3 is built from 16 residues. The CDR3 is CASSLKLTGGGDTQYF. The CDR3 nucleotides read TGTGCCAGCAGCTTAAAACTAACGGGAGGGGGAGATACGCAGTATTTT.

Many counts were recorded for this clonotype. The chain carries TRBV29-1 and TRBJ2-3, with D tentatively TRBD2 (7 bases). With 2 bases removed from V and 5 bases from J, the gap between germline ends came to 8 bases. Germline assignment: CDR1 SQVTM and CDR2 ANQGSEA. The CDR3 has 12 residues. The CDR3 spells CSVERGGDTQYF. For the CDR3, the DNA is TGCAGCGTTGAAAGGGGGGGAGATACGCAGTATTTT.

Only a few counts were recorded for this clonotype. At one end, the junction sequence differs from germline, possibly due to a read error. This chain uses TRBV20-1 with TRBJ2-7, with 9 bases fitting TRBD1. Germline loops: CDR1 DFQATT, CDR2 SNEGSKA (reference sequence). This CDR3 region has 13 residues. The CDR3 here is CSARGTGSYEQYF. The CDR3 nucleotides are TGCAGTGCGAGAGGGACAGGGAGCTACGAGCAGTACTTC.

In its sample, this clonotype was seen many times. V and J are TRBV29-1 and TRBJ2-7; no definite D call. This CDR3 comprises 12 residues. The germline V gene has CDR1 SQVTM and CDR2 ANQGSEA. Trimming left V 0 bases short and J 6 bases short, with 9 bases between. CDR3 in amino acids: CSVEELGREQYF. The CDR3 region has the DNA TGCAGCGTTGAAGAATTGGGTCGCGAGCAGTACTTC.

This clonotype occurred many times. The chain is built from TRBV18 and TRBJ2-7; D is possibly TRBD2 (6 bases). Germline CDR1 reads KGHSH; CDR2 reads LQKENI. The V gene lost 2 bases and the J gene lost 6 bases, with 11 bases spanning the gap. This CDR3 spans 13 amino acids. This CDR3 is CASSPSEGFEQYF. CDR3 DNA: TGTGCCAGCTCACCATCGGAGGGGTTCGAGCAGTACTTC.

This clonotype was observed at least ten times. J is TRBJ2-6 and V is TRBV2; D ambiguous. The CDR3 extends over 14 amino acids. Trimming stripped 8 bases from V and 0 bases from J, with 8 bases between. Germline CDR1 reads SNHLY; CDR2 reads FYNNEI. CDR3 sequence (DNA): TGTGCCAGCTCCAGGATCTCTGGGGCCAACGTCCTGACTTTC. Its protein product is CASSRISGANVLTF.

Many counts were recorded for this clonotype. The chain is built from TRBV28 and TRBJ2-7, with no clear D. This CDR3 is built from 12 residues. Trimming shortened V by 6 bases and J by 0 bases, and 6 bases separated the two germline ends. The V gene's germline CDR1 is MDHEN and CDR2 SYDVKM. CDR3 protein: CASREASYEQYF. The CDR3 coding sequence is TGTGCCAGCAGGGAAGCCTCCTACGAGCAGTACTTC.

This clonotype was counted ten times or more. CDR3 loop: CATSREGDVGEQFF. The CDR3 DNA follows: TGTGCCACCAGCAGAGAGGGGGATGTGGGTGAGCAGTTCTTC. The V gene is TRBV15, the J gene TRBJ2-1; TRBD1 or TRBD2 may be the D gene (5 bases each). V was trimmed by 0 bases and J by 9 bases, leaving 12 bases between them. The CDR3 is 14 amino acids. Per germline, CDR1 LNHNV and CDR2 YYDKDF (reference sequence).

This clonotype was seen repeatedly, ten times or more. A much larger clone lies one base from this, so it may be a read error. The V gene is TRBV12-3 or TRBV12-4, the J gene TRBJ1-5; D perhaps matches TRBD1 (5 bases). The V end lost 9 bases, the J end lost 2 bases, and 17 bases lay between the germline ends. This CDR3 contains 15 residues. The CDR3 nucleotides read TGTGCCAGAAAATCCGGGGACCCCGGCAATCAGCCCCAGCATTTT. Protein sequence: CARKSGDPGNQPQHF.

In its sample, this clonotype was seen a few times. The genes are TRBV15 and TRBJ1-6, with 10 bases identical to TRBD1. The CDR3 consists of 19 residues. Trimming took 1 base from V and 3 from J; bases not matched to a gene: 9. Germline V gives CDR1 LNHNV, CDR2 YYDKDF (reference sequence). This chain's CDR3 is CATSRARGTGVGYNSPLHF. For the CDR3, the DNA is TGTGCCACCAGCAGAGCCCGTGGGACAGGGGTTGGCTATAATTCACCCCTCCACTTT.